The TCR beta chain described here comes from a study of blood T cell repertoires in COVID-19. Background on the study: In each case, the material was cDNA or gDNA derived from T cells, B-cell-depleted T cells, or PBMCs.

The CDR3 length is 15 residues. Germline V gene data show CDR1 as SGHRS and CDR2 as YFSETQ. V lost 4 bases to trimming and J lost 0 bases; unmatched junction nucleotides: 4. Original methodology: Reference gene primer amplification gave nucleated cell count estimates. This table comes from immunoSEQ multiplex PCR, and its TCRdb copy is limited to in-frame clones, with some not included. V and J calls and clone size come straight from that table; D and trimming were deduced from the DNA. The sample carries around 100,000 clones, roughly nine tenths recorded once. The sequence came from a middle-aged man with active COVID-19. The V and J genes are TRBV5-1 and TRBJ2-1; 7 nucleotides match TRBD2. The specimen sequenced was peripheral blood. This chain's CDR3 is CASSKLASSYNEQFF. The CDR3 DNA follows: TGCGCCAGCAGCAAACTAGCGAGCTCCTACAATGAGCAGTTCTTC.